Below, one TCR beta chain is given with its context. Compared with germline, one end of the junction differs, possibly owing to a read error. The data were obtained in a study of cytomegalovirus exposure and HLA in healthy donors. The CDR3 runs 17 residues. CDR1 MDHEN and CDR2 SYDVKM come from the germline V gene. In the PCR, 60 Vbeta and 13 Jbeta primers were used. Clones were sequenced by immunoSEQ multiplex PCR, and TCRdb holds only the in-frame ones, with some missing. The repertoire consists of around 160,000 clones, with approximately 67% occurring once and the leading ten covering 3.5% to 5.5%.

Sequenced input: PBMCs. The sequence was obtained from a woman under 30 in good health and CMV-seropositive. The V and J genes are TRBV28 and TRBJ2-7; weak D call: TRBD2 (6 bases). The CDR3 reads CASSLSGRDRIRLGFRF. The CDR3 DNA reads as TGTGCCAGCAGTTTATCGGGCCGGGATCGAATAAGACTAGGCTTTCGCTTC. Supplemented by reference TRBV28 and TRBJ2-7, the full variable domain reads DVKVTQSSRYLVKRTGEKVFLECVQDMDHENMFWYRQDPGLGLRLIYFSYDVKMKEKGDIPEGYSVSREKKERFSLILESASTNQTSMYLCASSLSGRDRIRLGFRFGPGTRLTVT.